This TCR beta chain appears in the sequencing data of a study of blood T cell repertoires in COVID-19. Study as a whole: COVID-19 samples from acute and convalescent phases originated in the United States, Italy and Spain. The analysed material was cDNA or gDNA that came from T cells, B-cell-depleted T cells, or PBMCs.

As processed by the authors: Reference gene primers were amplified, and this amplification served to estimate nucleated cell counts. Measured with immunoSEQ multiplex PCR; TCRdb has only the in-frame clones, and not every one. Clonal size and the V and J genes are those of that table, whereas D and trimming came from the DNA. The repertoire has some 200,000 clones, more than 75% of them found once; the top ten carry over 10%. The sequence was collected from a human donor in a cohort sampled during active COVID-19. The specimen was peripheral blood.

The CDR3 loop is CASSLTTGRNEKLFF. The DNA for the CDR3 is TGTGCCAGCAGCTTAACAACAGGGCGGAATGAAAAACTGTTTTTT. The chain has TRBV11-2 and TRBJ1-4; maybe TRBD1 (6 bases). The V end lost 2 bases, the J end lost 5 bases, and 12 bases lay between the germline ends. Germline V gives CDR1 SGHAT, CDR2 FQNNGV. This CDR3 spans 15 amino acids.